The table lists the clone carrying this T cell receptor beta chain with a count of one. Enrollees, 18 to 89 years old, lived in 24 US areas. Donors of Cohort 3 who recovered were those that had two negative PCRs, clearance, or symptom resolution. Authors' processing steps: How many nucleated cells were present was estimated from reference gene primer amplification. Sequenced by immunoSEQ multiplex PCR; TCRdb stores in-frame clones only, minus some. That table supplies the V and J calls and clone size; D and trimming were determined from the DNA. In the table there are 300,000 or so clones, 87% of which are singletons. This sample is part of a study of blood T cell repertoires in COVID-19. At the level of the study: Sources were T cells, B-cell-depleted T cells, or PBMCs; the material itself was cDNA or gDNA.

Material: PBMCs or T cells enriched from blood (not recorded which). The sequence came from a woman aged 25-40 years who had recovered from COVID-19.

CDR3 sequence: CASSPISGGETQYF. The DNA of the CDR3 is TGTGCCAGCAGCCCCATCTCTGGCGGGGAGACCCAGTACTTC. V and J are TRBV7-6 and TRBJ2-5; possibly TRBD2 for D (5 bases). V lost 5 bases to trimming and J lost 5 bases, with 15 bases between them. The length of the CDR3 is 14 residues. Germline assignment: CDR1 SGHVS and CDR2 FNYEAQ. The full variable domain, with the rest looked up from reference TRBV7-6 and TRBJ2-5, is GAGVSQSPRYKVTKRGQDVALRCDPISGHVSLYWYRQALGQGPEFLTYFNYEAQQDKSGLPNDRFSAERPEGSISTLTIQRTEQRDSAMYRCASSPISGGETQYFGPGTRLLVL.